This passage covers 12 T cell receptor beta chains from one sample sequenced in a study of Ad26.COV2.S vaccination and SARS-CoV-2 variants (dated by TCRdb to about 2021). The meaning of the sample's treatment or condition label: around 19 received Ad26.COV2.S at low or high dose, single or two shots; 5 received placebo; per-sample allocation not given. For vaccine and placebo recipients, the sequenced repertoires came from samples collected on day 63 after the first injection. Library method: the immunoSEQ multiplex PCR assay. TCRdb mirrors the immuneACCESS table, restricted to in-frame sequences. Some clones are absent from its copies; in checked studies, under half trace to an unresolved V gene, and the reason for the others is unknown. A total of about 420,000 clones appear in this sample, roughly 90% of them only once. Jointly, the top ten make up about 4% of the sample. The sequencing here drew on peripheral blood, taken in a trial of Ad26.COV2.S vaccine versus placebo. These receptors were obtained from a person aged 18-65 years who received the Ad26.COV2.S COVID-19 vaccine or a placebo.

This clone came up once. The chain employs TRBV25-1 and TRBJ2-1; D gene uncertain. V lost 3 bases, J lost 2 bases, and 8 bases lay in between. Germline V lookup: CDR1 MGHDK, CDR2 SYGVNS. The CDR3 is 14 amino acids. CDR3 nucleotide sequence: TGTGCCAGCAGTGACATTAAGGCCTACAATGAGCAGTTCTTC. It specifies CASSDIKAYNEQFF.

This clone was detected ten times or more. This sequence joins TRBV2 and TRBJ1-6; 8 bases line up with TRBD1. J lost 9 bases, V lost 2 bases, and 6 bases had no gene match. The CDR3 has 15 amino acids. CDR1 and CDR2 from the germline V gene are SNHLY and FYNNEI. CDR3 region: CASSEWAGGGSPLHF. In nucleotides, the CDR3 is TGTGCCAGCAGTGAATGGGCAGGGGGCGGTTCACCCCTCCACTTT. The full variable domain, its missing parts supplied by reference TRBV2 and TRBJ1-6, is EPEVTQTPSHQVTQMGQEVILRCVPISNHLYFYWYRQILGQKVEFLVSFYNNEISEKSEIFDDQFSVERPDGSNFTLKIRSTKLEDSAMYFCASSEWAGGGSPLHFGNGTRLTVT.

The chain employs TRBV30 and TRBJ2-5; TRBD2 aligns across 14 bases. This CDR3 comprises 18 residues. The trim removed 0 bases at V and 4 bases at J, leaving 10 bases unmatched. Germline CDR1 is GTSNPN and CDR2 is SVGIG (reference sequence). Written as DNA, the CDR3 is TGTGCCTGGAGTGTTGCCCGACTAGCGGGGGGGCCCGGAGAGACCCAGTACTTC. It is translated as CAWSVARLAGGPGETQYF.

The rearrangement uses TRBV7-8 and TRBJ2-3, with 10 positions matching TRBD1. J gave up 1 base and V 6 bases, and 7 bases lay outside the gene matches. Germline V lookup: CDR1 SGHVS, CDR2 FQNEAQ. This CDR3 is built from 16 residues. The CDR3 loop is CASRSTGTGGTDTQYF. The CDR3 coding sequence is TGTGCCAGCAGATCTACAGGGACAGGGGGCACAGATACGCAGTATTTT. Full variable domain (outside the CDR3, taken from reference TRBV7-8 and TRBJ2-3): GAGVSQSPRYKVAKRGQDVALRCDPISGHVSLFWYQQALGQGPEFLTYFQNEAQLDKSGLPSDRFFAERPEGSVSTLKIQRTQQEDSAVYLCASRSTGTGGTDTQYFGPGTRLTVL.

The chain uses TRBV7-9 and TRBJ2-1; 7 bases align to TRBD2. This CDR3 comprises 17 residues. Germline assignment: CDR1 SEHNR and CDR2 FQNEAQ (reference sequence). Trimming at V came to 4 bases and at J to 0 bases, leaving 9 bases not matched to a gene. The CDR3 nucleotides read TGTGCCAGCAGCTCATTAGGGACTACCAACTCCTACAATGAGCAGTTCTTC. Its protein product is CASSSLGTTNSYNEQFF.

The J gene is TRBJ1-6, the V gene TRBV3-1 (or the pseudogene TRBV3-2); no definite D call. Germline V gene data show CDR1 as LGHDT and CDR2 as YNNKEL (reference sequence). This CDR3 has 13 residues. Trimming stripped 1 base from V and 4 bases from J, with 2 bases between. The CDR3: CASSQAYNSPLHF. The CDR3 coding sequence is TGTGCCAGCAGCCAAGCTTATAATTCACCCCTCCACTTT.

V usage is TRBV5-4 and J usage is TRBJ2-3; the D call may be TRBD1 or TRBD2 (6 bases each). Deletions cut 4 bases from V and 1 base from J, with 13 bases between. Germline assignment: CDR1 SGHNT and CDR2 YYREEE (reference sequence). The CDR3 extends over 15 amino acids. The CDR3 nucleotides are TGTGCCAGCAGCCCCGATGGGGGGCGCACAGATACGCAGTATTTT. It encodes CASSPDGGRTDTQYF.

Concerning this clone itself: The sample has other DNA sequences that encode this CDR3 too. The chain links TRBV7-3 to TRBJ2-5; possible D gene TRBD1, 7 bases. Germline CDR1 is SGHTA and CDR2 is FQGTGA. The CDR3 length is 15 residues. Trimming took 5 bases from V and 2 from J, leaving 15 bases between them. CDR3 DNA: TGTGCCAGCAGCCCAGGAGGGGGCCGGCAAGAGACCCAGTACTTC. Protein product: CASSPGGGRQETQYF.

The chain links TRBV5-1 to TRBJ2-2, with D unclear. CDR1 and CDR2 (germline): SGHRS, YFSETQ. The CDR3 is made up of 14 amino acids. V lost 1 base and J lost 8, with 12 bases in between. CDR3 nucleotide sequence: TGCGCCAGCAGCTTGAATCAGCGAAGAGGGGAGCTGTTTTTT. Amino acid sequence: CASSLNQRRGELFF.

This chain connects TRBV6-5 to TRBJ2-7; no clear D gene. The germline CDR1 and CDR2 sequences are MNHEY and SVGAGI. The CDR3 is 15 amino acids. V was shortened by 5 bases and J by 4 bases, with 18 bases between the two germline ends. The CDR3 spells CASSLQSILGYEQYF. The CDR3 region has the DNA TGTGCCAGCAGTCTACAGTCAATCCTGGGGTACGAGCAGTACTTC.

DNA for the CDR3: TGTGCCAGCAGCGTAGGAGGTGGCGTTGTCGAGACCCAGTACTTC. This codes for CASSVGGGVVETQYF. The rearrangement links TRBV9 to TRBJ2-5; the D is unclear. Germline V gives CDR1 SGDLS, CDR2 YYNGEE. CDR3 size: 15 residues. The V end was cut by 0 bases, the J end by 5 bases, with 14 bases between.

The chain is built from TRBV2 and TRBJ1-2; D uncertain. Germline V lookup: CDR1 SNHLY, CDR2 FYNNEI. With 8 bases removed from V and 4 bases from J, the gap between germline ends came to 8 bases. This CDR3 has 11 residues. The DNA of the CDR3 is TGTGCCAGCCGGCGGCTCTATGGCTACACCTTC. Amino acids: CASRRLYGYTF.